A single T cell receptor beta chain is shown here with its context. These data come from a study of T cells in Graves' hyperthyroidism and ophthalmopathy. The CDR3 extends over 13 amino acids. Germline V gives CDR1 SGHKS, CDR2 YYEKEE (reference sequence). V gave up 0 bases and J gave up 6 bases, with 6 bases separating them. RNA transcripts yielded amplified TCR beta CDR3 regions. Initially, a first-round RT-PCR of the TCR CDR3 employed the HTBI primer set. TCRdb processed the multiplex PCR reads anew with MiXCR; each CDR3 protein has one entry. The sample carries about 360,000 distinct CDR3 sequences, 13% recorded once.

J is TRBJ2-2 and V is TRBV5-5, with D hard to call. This receptor was identified in a man aged 25-45 years with Graves' hyperthyroidism that later progressed to Graves' ophthalmopathy. The source material was blood. In DNA, the CDR3 is TGTGCCAGCAGCTTGGTTCCTGCCGGGGAGCTGTTTTTT. It encodes CASSLVPAGELFF. The whole variable domain, remainder taken from reference TRBV5-5 and TRBJ2-2, is DAGVTQSPTHLIKTRGQQVTLRCSPISGHKSVSWYQQVLGQGPQFIFQYYEKEERGRGNFPDRFSARQFPNYSSELNVNALLLGDSALYLCASSLVPAGELFFGEGSRLTVL.